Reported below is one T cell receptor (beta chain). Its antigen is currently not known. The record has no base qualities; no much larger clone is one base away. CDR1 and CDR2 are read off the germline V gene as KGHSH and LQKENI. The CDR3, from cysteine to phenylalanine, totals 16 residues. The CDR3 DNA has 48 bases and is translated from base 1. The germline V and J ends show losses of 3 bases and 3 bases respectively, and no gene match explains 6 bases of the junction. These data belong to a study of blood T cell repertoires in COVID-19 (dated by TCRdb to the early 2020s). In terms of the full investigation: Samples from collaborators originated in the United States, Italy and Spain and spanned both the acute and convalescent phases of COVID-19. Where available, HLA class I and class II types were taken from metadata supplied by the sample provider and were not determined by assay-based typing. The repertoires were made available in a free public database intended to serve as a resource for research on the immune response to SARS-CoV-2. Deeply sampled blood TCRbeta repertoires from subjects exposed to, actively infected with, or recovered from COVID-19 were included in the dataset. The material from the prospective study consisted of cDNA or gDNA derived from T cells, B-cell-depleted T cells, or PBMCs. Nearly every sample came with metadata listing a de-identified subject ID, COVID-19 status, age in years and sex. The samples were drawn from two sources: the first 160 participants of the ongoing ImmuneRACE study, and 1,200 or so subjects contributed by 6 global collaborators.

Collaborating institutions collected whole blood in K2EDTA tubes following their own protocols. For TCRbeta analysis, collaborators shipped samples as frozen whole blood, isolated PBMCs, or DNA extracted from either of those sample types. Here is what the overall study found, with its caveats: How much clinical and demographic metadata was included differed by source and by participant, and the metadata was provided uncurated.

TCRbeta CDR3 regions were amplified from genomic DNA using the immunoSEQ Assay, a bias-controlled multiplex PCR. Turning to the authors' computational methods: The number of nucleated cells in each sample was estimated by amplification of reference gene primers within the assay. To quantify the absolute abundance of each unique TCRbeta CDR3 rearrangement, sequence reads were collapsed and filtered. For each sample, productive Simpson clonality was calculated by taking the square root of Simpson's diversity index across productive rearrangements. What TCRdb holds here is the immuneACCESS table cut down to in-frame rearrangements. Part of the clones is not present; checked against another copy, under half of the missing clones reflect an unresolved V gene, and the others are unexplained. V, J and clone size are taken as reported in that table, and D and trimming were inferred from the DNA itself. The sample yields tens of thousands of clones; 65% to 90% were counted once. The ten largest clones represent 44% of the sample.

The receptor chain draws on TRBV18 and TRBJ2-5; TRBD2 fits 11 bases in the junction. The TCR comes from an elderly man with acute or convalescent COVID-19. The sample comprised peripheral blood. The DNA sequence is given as TGTGCCAGCTCACCTGAACTAGCGGGAGTAAAAGAGACCCAGTACTTC. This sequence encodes CASSPELAGVKETQYF.